This is a list of T cell receptor beta chains from one sample in a study of cytomegalovirus exposure and HLA in healthy donors. Here immunoSEQ multiplex PCR was the method, and the copy in TCRdb shows in-frame clones only, minus some. This table holds some 100,000 clones, approximately 80% found once. Sequenced: PBMCs. The receptors stem from a woman in her twenties or thirties in good health and CMV-seronegative. CDR3s include the opening cysteine and the closing phenylalanine or tryptophan. A D gene is named only where the DNA matches it firmly. Some rows mark clone size as missing; the rest say once, few, many or name a class of expanded clone.

d_call: .; v_call: TRBV6-5; clone_size: .; j_call: TRBJ2-7; cdr3_nt: TGTGCCAGCGTCGGCCTTCGCCAGGGACAATACGAGCAGTACTTC; cdr3_aa: CASVGLRQGQYEQYF
d_call: .; v_call: TRBV21-1; clone_size: .; j_call: TRBJ2-5; cdr3_nt: TGTGCCAGCAGCAAAGCGCTGGGCGGGAGTTTCCAAGAGACCCAGTACTTC; cdr3_aa: CASSKALGGSFQETQYF
d_call: TRBD2; v_call: TRBV13; clone_size: .; j_call: TRBJ2-3; cdr3_nt: TGTGCCAGCAGCCACCTCCTCTCACGACTAGCGGGAGGACGGGGTACAGATACGCAGTATTTT; cdr3_aa: CASSHLLSRLAGGRGTDTQYF
d_call: .; v_call: TRBV5-1; clone_size: .; j_call: TRBJ1-2; cdr3_nt: TGCGCCAGCAGCGGGGAGAACTATGGCTACACCTTC; cdr3_aa: CASSGENYGYTF
d_call: .; v_call: TRBV5-1; clone_size: .; j_call: TRBJ2-5; cdr3_nt: TGCGCCAGCAGTGTTAGTCAAGAGACCCAGTACTTC; cdr3_aa: CASSVSQETQYF
d_call: TRBD1; v_call: TRBV5-1; clone_size: .; j_call: TRBJ1-1; cdr3_nt: TGCGCCAGCAGCTTTCAGGGGGTGGGGAACACTGAAGCTTTCTTT; cdr3_aa: CASSFQGVGNTEAFF
d_call: .; v_call: TRBV13; clone_size: .; j_call: TRBJ1-2; cdr3_nt: TGTGCCAGCAGCCCAAGGACGGGGTTCGATAGGTATGGCTACACCTTC; cdr3_aa: CASSPRTGFDRYGYTF
d_call: .; v_call: TRBV10-1; clone_size: .; j_call: TRBJ2-7; cdr3_nt: TGCGCCAGCCCTACTCGGAGACTTTCCTACGAGCAGTACTTC; cdr3_aa: CASPTRRLSYEQYF
d_call: .; v_call: TRBV6-1; clone_size: .; j_call: TRBJ1-1; cdr3_nt: TGTGCCAGCAGTTTAAGGAGCGGCCTTGAAGCTTTCTTT; cdr3_aa: CASSLRSGLEAFF
d_call: .; v_call: TRBV5-1; clone_size: .; j_call: TRBJ2-3; cdr3_nt: TGCGCCAGCGGGCCCTTACAGATAGATACGCAGTATTTT; cdr3_aa: CASGPLQIDTQYF
d_call: .; v_call: TRBV30; clone_size: .; j_call: TRBJ1-6; cdr3_nt: TGTGCCTGGGACAGGAATAATTCACCCCTCCACTTT; cdr3_aa: CAWDRNNSPLHF
d_call: .; v_call: TRBV28; clone_size: .; j_call: TRBJ2-5; cdr3_nt: TGTGCCAGCAGTTCCGCCGATTCTACAGAGACCCAGTACTTC; cdr3_aa: CASSSADSTETQYF
d_call: .; v_call: TRBV9; clone_size: once; j_call: TRBJ2-2; cdr3_nt: TGTGCCAGCAGCGTAGGTTCAGGGCCAAAATTTACCGGGGAGCTGTTTTTT; cdr3_aa: CASSVGSGPKFTGELFF
d_call: .; v_call: TRBV6-1; clone_size: .; j_call: TRBJ1-1; cdr3_nt: TGTGCCAGCAGTTGGGCACCGAACACTGAAGCTTTCTTT; cdr3_aa: CASSWAPNTEAFF
d_call: .; v_call: TRBV6-5; clone_size: .; j_call: TRBJ2-6; cdr3_nt: TGTGCCAGCAGTTACTCGAAGAGCTCTGGGGCCAACGTCCTGACTTTC; cdr3_aa: CASSYSKSSGANVLTF
d_call: .; v_call: TRBV11-3; clone_size: .; j_call: TRBJ2-4; cdr3_nt: TGTGCCAGCAGCTTAGATCGTCAGGCACAACAGTACTTC; cdr3_aa: CASSLDRQAQQYF
d_call: TRBD2; v_call: TRBV7-2; clone_size: .; j_call: TRBJ2-5; cdr3_nt: TGTGCCAGCAGTTACCGGGCGGGAGAAGGGTCAGAGACCCAGTACTTC; cdr3_aa: CASSYRAGEGSETQYF
d_call: TRBD1; v_call: TRBV10-1; clone_size: .; j_call: TRBJ1-1; cdr3_nt: TGCGCCAGCAGCCCGGGACAGGGGAGGACTGAAGCTTTCTTT; cdr3_aa: CASSPGQGRTEAFF
d_call: TRBD2; v_call: TRBV7-8; clone_size: once; j_call: TRBJ2-1; cdr3_nt: TGTGCCAGCAGCGCAGCGGGAAATGAGCAGTTCTTC; cdr3_aa: CASSAAGNEQFF
d_call: .; v_call: TRBV2; clone_size: .; j_call: TRBJ2-7; cdr3_nt: TGTGCCAGCAGTGAATTTTCGGGTTCTTCCTACGAGCAGTACTTC; cdr3_aa: CASSEFSGSSYEQYF
d_call: TRBD2; v_call: TRBV6-4; clone_size: .; j_call: TRBJ2-3; cdr3_nt: TGTGCCAGCAGTTTAGCGGGAGGGACAGATACGCAGTATTTT; cdr3_aa: CASSLAGGTDTQYF
d_call: TRBD2; v_call: TRBV5-1; clone_size: .; j_call: TRBJ2-3; cdr3_nt: TGCGCCAGCAGCCCGAGGACTAGCGGTCCCACAGATACGCAGTATTTT; cdr3_aa: CASSPRTSGPTDTQYF
d_call: TRBD2; v_call: TRBV18; clone_size: .; j_call: TRBJ2-7; cdr3_nt: TGTGCCAGCTCACTTCGGACTAGCGGGACTTCCTACGAGCAGTACTTC; cdr3_aa: CASSLRTSGTSYEQYF
d_call: .; v_call: TRBV5-1; clone_size: few; j_call: TRBJ2-5; cdr3_nt: TGCGCCAGCAGGGCTCTAGGAGCGGCTACAGAGACCCAGTACTTC; cdr3_aa: CASRALGAATETQYF
d_call: .; v_call: TRBV7-9; clone_size: .; j_call: TRBJ2-7; cdr3_nt: TGTGCCAGTAAGGACACGGGAGACTACGAGCAGTACTTC; cdr3_aa: CASKDTGDYEQYF
d_call: .; v_call: TRBV7-8; clone_size: few; j_call: TRBJ2-1; cdr3_nt: TGTGCCAGCAGCTTCTTAATTAGCGGAGCCATTTCAAATGAGCAGTTCTTC; cdr3_aa: CASSFLISGAISNEQFF
d_call: .; v_call: TRBV5-4; clone_size: .; j_call: TRBJ1-6; cdr3_nt: TGTGCCAGCAGCTGGGCGGGGGGGATTAATTCACCCCTCCACTTT; cdr3_aa: CASSWAGGINSPLHF
d_call: TRBD2; v_call: TRBV30; clone_size: .; j_call: TRBJ2-3; cdr3_nt: TGTGCCTGGAGTTCTAGCGGGAGCACAGATACGCAGTATTTT; cdr3_aa: CAWSSSGSTDTQYF
d_call: .; v_call: TRBV18; clone_size: .; j_call: TRBJ1-2; cdr3_nt: TGTGCCAGCTCATCGGACGTCAGGGATGGTAACTATGGCTACACCTTC; cdr3_aa: CASSSDVRDGNYGYTF
d_call: .; v_call: TRBV11-2; clone_size: .; j_call: TRBJ2-1; cdr3_nt: TGTGCCAGCAGCTTAGACCCTAACTATGAGCCTAGCTCCTACAATGAGCAGTTCTTC; cdr3_aa: CASSLDPNYEPSSYNEQFF
d_call: .; v_call: TRBV10-3; clone_size: .; j_call: TRBJ1-5; cdr3_nt: TGTGCCATCAGTGTAGAAATGGTTCAGCCCCAGCATTTT; cdr3_aa: CAISVEMVQPQHF
d_call: .; v_call: TRBV19; clone_size: .; j_call: TRBJ2-7; cdr3_nt: TGTGCCAGTAGTCGACTAGAAGGCTACGAGCAGTACTTC; cdr3_aa: CASSRLEGYEQYF
d_call: .; v_call: TRBV10-3; clone_size: .; j_call: TRBJ2-7; cdr3_nt: TGTGCCATCAGTGTCGGGAGAGGGTACGAGCAGTACTTC; cdr3_aa: CAISVGRGYEQYF